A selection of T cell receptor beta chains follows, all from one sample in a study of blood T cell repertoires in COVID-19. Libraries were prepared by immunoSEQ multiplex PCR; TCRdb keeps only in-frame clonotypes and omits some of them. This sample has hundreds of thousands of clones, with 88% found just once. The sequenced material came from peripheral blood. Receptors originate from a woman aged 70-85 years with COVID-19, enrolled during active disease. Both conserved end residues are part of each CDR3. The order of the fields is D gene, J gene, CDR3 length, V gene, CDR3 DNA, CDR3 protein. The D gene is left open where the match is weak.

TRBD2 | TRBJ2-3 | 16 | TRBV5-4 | TGTGCCAGCAGCCCCGGACTAGCGGGAGGCACAGATACGCAGTATTTT | CASSPGLAGGTDTQYF
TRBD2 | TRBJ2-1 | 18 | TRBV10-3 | TGTGCCATCAGGCCGCGCGGGGGACTAGCGGGAGTAAGCGATGAGCAGTTCTTC | CAIRPRGGLAGVSDEQFF
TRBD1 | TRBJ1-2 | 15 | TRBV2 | TGTGCCAGCAAGCCAATAGACAGGGTTGACTATGGCTACACCTTC | CASKPIDRVDYGYTF
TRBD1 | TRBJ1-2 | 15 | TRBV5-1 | TGCGCCAGCCGGACGGGGGACAGGGGTAACTATGGCTACACCTTC | CASRTGDRGNYGYTF
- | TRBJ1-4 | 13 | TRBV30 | TGTGCCTGGAGGAACAGGTTTAATGAAAAACTGTTTTTT | CAWRNRFNEKLFF
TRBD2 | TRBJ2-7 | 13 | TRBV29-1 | TGCAGCGTCAGTTCACGAGCGGGAGTGGAGCAGTACTTC | CSVSSRAGVEQYF
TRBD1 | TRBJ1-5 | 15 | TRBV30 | TGTGCCTGGAGCCGAACAGGGGGCCGCAATCAGCCCCAGCATTTT | CAWSRTGGRNQPQHF
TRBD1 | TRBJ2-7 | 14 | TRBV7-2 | TGTGCCAGCAGCTCGGACAGGGGGCAGCGGGAGCAGTACTTC | CASSSDRGQREQYF
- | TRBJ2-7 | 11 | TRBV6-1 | TGTGCCAGCAGTGAGACACACGAGCAGTACTTC | CASSETHEQYF
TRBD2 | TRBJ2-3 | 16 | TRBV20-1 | TGCAGTGCTAGTCTTAGGTTTAGCGGGAGTACAGATACGCAGTATTTT | CSASLRFSGSTDTQYF
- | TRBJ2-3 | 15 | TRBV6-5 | TGTGCCAGCAGGAGGGACATTTCTAGCACAGATACGCAGTATTTT | CASRRDISSTDTQYF
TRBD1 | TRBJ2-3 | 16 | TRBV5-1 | TGCGCCAGCAGCTCCCAACGGACAGGGGGATCAGATACGCAGTATTTT | CASSSQRTGGSDTQYF
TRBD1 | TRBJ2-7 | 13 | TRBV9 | TGTGCCAGCAGCCGGGACAGTACCTACGAGCAGTACTTC | CASSRDSTYEQYF
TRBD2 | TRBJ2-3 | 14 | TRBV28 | TGTGCCAGCAGCTTACTAGCGGGAGGGTATACGCAGTATTTT | CASSLLAGGYTQYF
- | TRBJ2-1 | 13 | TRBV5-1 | TGCGCCAGCAGCTTGGAGGTTACAGGTGAGCAGTTCTTC | CASSLEVTGEQFF
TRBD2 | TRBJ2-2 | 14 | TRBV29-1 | TGCAGCGTTGCGTACGGGGGGGGCACCGGGGAGCTGTTTTTT | CSVAYGGGTGELFF
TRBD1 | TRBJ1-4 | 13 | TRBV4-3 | TGCGCCAGCAGCGCACAGGGGCGGGAAAAACTGTTTTTT | CASSAQGREKLFF
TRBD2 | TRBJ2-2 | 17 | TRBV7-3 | TGTGCCAGCAGCTTAACTCCTAGCGGGATTAGCACCGGGGAGCTGTTTTTT | CASSLTPSGISTGELFF
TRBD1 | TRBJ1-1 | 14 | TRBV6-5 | TGTGCCAGCAAGTTACAAACAGGGGACACTGAAGCTTTCTTT | CASKLQTGDTEAFF
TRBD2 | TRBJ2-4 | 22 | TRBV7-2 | TGTGCCAGCAGCTTAGCCGGGACGGGGGGACTAGCGGGCGCCGGGGCCAAAAACATTCAGTACTTC | CASSLAGTGGLAGAGAKNIQYF